The 28 T cell receptor beta chains reported below all come from one sample, sequenced in a study of human T cells and chemical hapten exposure. TCRdb reprocessed the RACE reads with MiXCR, giving one entry per CDR3 protein. The sample holds 75,000 to 100,000 distinct CDR3 sequences, 10% to 15% seen once. The time point: patch test 1, 2 weeks after DPC sensitization. Indicated treatment: therapeutic diphenylcyclopropenone sensitization with weekly scalp DPC. The sequencing used whole blood, collected in connection with sensitization to the hapten diphenylcyclopropenone (DPC). These receptors all come from a woman aged 60-75 years with alopecia areata. Some clones in this sample may be carry-over from other donors' samples.

This rearrangement joins TRBV6-5 to TRBJ2-3; D remains ambiguous. Germline lookup yields CDR1 MNHEY and CDR2 SVGAGI. V was pared by 0 bases and J by 5 bases, with 12 bases between. This CDR3 comprises 15 residues. This CDR3 is CASSYSGRVGDTQYF. The CDR3 DNA reads TGTGCCAGCAGTTACTCGGGCCGAGTTGGAGATACGCAGTATTTT.

This clonotype was seen only a few times. The J gene is TRBJ2-5, the V gene TRBV5-8, with TRBD2 matching 9 bases. The V and J ends lost 1 base and 7 bases, in that order; junction bases with no gene match: 2. CDR3 length: 13 amino acids. Germline V gene lookup returns CDR1 SGHTS and CDR2 YDEGEE. The CDR3 region is CASSLRTSATQYF. DNA of the CDR3: TGTGCCAGCAGCTTGAGGACTAGCGCGACCCAGTACTTC. The variable domain in full, completed from reference TRBV5-8 and TRBJ2-5, reads EAGVTQSPTHLIKTRGQQATLRCSPISGHTSVYWYQQALGLGLQFLLWYDEGEERNRGNFPPRFSGRQFPNYSSELNVNALELEDSALYLCASSLRTSATQYFGPGTRLLVL.

This clonotype was seen a few times. The J gene is TRBJ1-2, the V gene TRBV18; 10 nucleotides line up with TRBD1. V shed 2 bases, J shed 4 bases, and the junction held 4 bases outside the gene matches. Germline V gene lookup returns CDR1 KGHSH and CDR2 LQKENI. This CDR3 contains 15 residues. The CDR3 nucleotides are TGTGCCAGCTCACCAGAGACAGGGGGCGGCTATGGCTACACCTTC. Amino acids: CASSPETGGGYGYTF.

The chain employs TRBV20-1 and TRBJ2-1, with 10 bases identical to TRBD2. CDR3 length equals 15 residues. CDR1 is DFQATT and CDR2 is SNEGSKA in the germline V gene (reference sequence). V lost 0 bases to trimming and J lost 6 bases; unmatched junction nucleotides: 5. The CDR3, as DNA: TGCAGTGCTAGAGATTTTGCTAGCGGGGGCAATGAGCAGTTCTTC. Encoded protein: CSARDFASGGNEQFF.

CDR3 coding DNA: TGTGCCAGTAGTATATCTCTTGGTTATGGCTACACCTTC. It is translated as CASSISLGYGYTF. The V gene is TRBV19, the J gene TRBJ1-2, with D uncertain. The CDR3 loop spans 13 amino acids. V gave up 2 bases and J gave up 5 bases, with 9 bases separating them. Germline CDR1 and CDR2: LNHDA and SQIVND (reference sequence).

Many counts were recorded for this clonotype. The chain joins TRBV6-5 to TRBJ1-2, with D possibly matching TRBD1 (5 bases). Germline CDR1 MNHEY, CDR2 SVGAGI. Trimming left V 6 bases short and J 3 bases short, with 11 bases between. CDR3 length equals 13 residues. The chain's CDR3 is CASSRGGDYGYTF. The DNA of the CDR3 is TGTGCCAGCAGCCGGGGAGGGGACTATGGCTACACCTTC.

This clonotype has at least ten counts. This rearrangement joins TRBV29-1 to TRBJ2-1, with D maybe TRBD2 (7 bases). Per the germline V gene, CDR1 is SQVTM and CDR2 is ANQGSEA. V was pared by 4 bases and J by 4 bases, with 11 bases between. The length of the CDR3 is 13 residues. The CDR3 protein is CSVGRGPYNEQFF. The CDR3 DNA reads TGCAGCGTTGGGCGGGGGCCTTACAATGAGCAGTTCTTC.

This clonotype was observed a few times. V gene TRBV5-1 combines with J gene TRBJ2-3; no definite D call. Deletions cut 4 bases from V and 4 bases from J, with 16 bases between. The CDR3 loop spans 15 amino acids. Per the germline V gene, CDR1 is SGHRS and CDR2 is YFSETQ. CDR3 protein: CASSRKDGRADTQYF. The CDR3 coding sequence is TGCGCCAGCAGCCGGAAAGACGGGCGAGCAGATACGCAGTATTTT.

In its sample, this clonotype was seen a few times. CDR3 in DNA: TGTGCCAGCAGCCCGAGGGACAGCCCGTATATTAGCTCCTATAATTCACCCCTCCACTTT. This codes for CASSPRDSPYISSYNSPLHF. This chain uses TRBV7-2 with TRBJ1-6; 7 positions match TRBD1. Germline values: CDR1 SGHTA, CDR2 FQGNSA. Trimming removed 5 bases from V and 0 bases from J; junction bases left unmatched: 16. There are 20 residues in the CDR3.

In this sample, this clonotype turned up many times. The chain carries TRBV7-9 and TRBJ1-6; the D gene is possibly TRBD1 (6 bases). Germline values: CDR1 SEHNR, CDR2 FQNEAQ (reference sequence). CDR3 length equals 15 residues. Trimming removed 5 bases from V and 5 bases from J, with 13 bases in between. The CDR3 loop is CASSAQQGDNSPLHF. DNA for the CDR3: TGTGCCAGCAGCGCACAACAGGGAGATAATTCACCCCTCCACTTT.

This clonotype was detected many times. This chain joins TRBV10-3 and TRBJ1-5, with D possibly TRBD1 on 5 matching bases. V lost 3 bases to trimming and J lost 4 bases, with 7 bases between them. Germline V gene sequence: CDR1 ENHRY, CDR2 SYGVKD. CDR3 length: 13 amino acids. CDR3 bases: TGTGCCATCAGTGACAGGGAGAATCAGCCCCAGCATTTT. Protein: CAISDRENQPQHF.

This CDR3 reads CASSSLAGRRNEQFF. CDR3 nucleotide sequence: TGTGCCAGCAGCTCCCTGGCTGGAAGGCGCAATGAGCAGTTCTTC. This rearrangement joins TRBV11-2 to TRBJ2-1; D gene ambiguous. The CDR3 runs to 15 residues. From germline, CDR1 is SGHAT and CDR2 FQNNGV. Trimming removed 4 bases from V and 6 bases from J, with 16 bases in between.

This clonotype has just a few counts. V and J are TRBV7-9 and TRBJ1-5; 7 nucleotides agree with TRBD1. The CDR3 is 13 residues long. V was clipped by 5 bases and J by 11 bases; unmatched bases: 9. Germline CDR1 is SEHNR and CDR2 is FQNEAQ (reference sequence). The DNA of the CDR3 is TGTGCCAGCAGCACACAGGGGCGAGGGGCCCAGCATTTT. Translated: CASSTQGRGAQHF. Looking up the rest from reference TRBV7-9 and TRBJ1-5 gives the full variable domain: DTGVSQNPRHKITKRGQNVTFRCDPISEHNRLYWYRQTLGQGPEFLTYFQNEAQLEKSRLLSDRFSAERPKGSFSTLEIQRTEQGDSAMYLCASSTQGRGAQHFGDGTRLSIL.

This clonotype was counted at least ten times. The CDR3 here is CASSESTGARYGYTF. The CDR3 DNA sequence: TGCGCCAGCAGTGAGTCAACAGGGGCGAGATATGGCTACACCTTC. The chain links TRBV10-2 to TRBJ1-2, with 7 nucleotides matching TRBD1. Germline V CDR1 and CDR2: WSHSY, SAAADI. J was trimmed by 5 bases and V by 0 bases; bases with no gene match: 6. The CDR3 consists of 15 residues.

This clonotype was counted at least ten times. This chain joins TRBV7-9 and TRBJ1-1, with D uncertain. The CDR3 consists of 11 residues. The germline V gene has CDR1 SEHNR and CDR2 FQNEAQ (reference sequence). Trimming stripped 1 base from V and 8 bases from J, with 5 bases between. The CDR3 spells CASSLEPEAFF. The CDR3 nucleotides are TGTGCCAGCAGCTTAGAACCAGAAGCTTTCTTT.

This clonotype was observed a few times. V usage is TRBV2 and J usage is TRBJ1-2; no clear D. Germline V gives CDR1 SNHLY, CDR2 FYNNEI. This CDR3 is 12 amino acids long. V was trimmed by 1 base and J by 8 bases, leaving 8 bases between them. The CDR3 sequence: CASSEGGEGYTF. For the CDR3, the DNA is TGTGCCAGCAGTGAAGGGGGAGAAGGCTACACCTTC. The full variable domain, with the rest looked up from reference TRBV2 and TRBJ1-2, is EPEVTQTPSHQVTQMGQEVILRCVPISNHLYFYWYRQILGQKVEFLVSFYNNEISEKSEIFDDQFSVERPDGSNFTLKIRSTKLEDSAMYFCASSEGGEGYTFGSGTRLTVV.

Only a few counts were recorded for this clonotype. The chain is built from TRBV5-1 and TRBJ1-4, with D possibly TRBD1 on 6 matching bases. Germline lookup yields CDR1 SGHRS and CDR2 YFSETQ. Trimming removed 5 bases at V and 6 bases at J, with 17 bases between. The CDR3 is 15 amino acids. The CDR3 spells CASRARGAPDEKLFF. Written as DNA, the CDR3 is TGCGCCAGCAGAGCGAGGGGGGCGCCGGATGAAAAACTGTTTTTT.

This clonotype was seen a handful of times. J is TRBJ2-2 and V is TRBV10-2, with a possible D match to TRBD2 (7 bases). The CDR3 runs to 12 residues. The V and J ends lost 10 bases and 5 bases respectively, with 11 bases between them. The V gene's germline CDR1 is WSHSY and CDR2 SAAADI. CDR3 sequence (DNA): TGCGCCACCCGGGGGGCGACCGGGGAGCTGTTTTTT. This encodes CATRGATGELFF.

This clonotype was seen ten or more times. CDR3 DNA sequence: TGTGCCAGCTCACCACGGACAGGGGGCGGCCATAATTCACCCCTCCACTTT. It yields the protein CASSPRTGGGHNSPLHF. The chain carries TRBV18 and TRBJ1-6; 11 bases are shared with TRBD1. Germline CDR1 reads KGHSH; CDR2 reads LQKENI. V lost 1 base and J lost 5; bases outside the gene matches: 4. There are 17 residues in the CDR3.

This clonotype has a count of ten or more. This sequence joins TRBV7-3 and TRBJ2-7, with D possibly TRBD1 on 5 matching bases. Trimming pared 5 bases from V and 4 bases from J, leaving 6 bases between. The CDR3 loop spans 11 amino acids. Germline CDR1 reads SGHTA; CDR2 reads FQGTGA. CDR3: CASSRQYEQYF. Here the CDR3 DNA reads TGTGCCAGCAGCCGACAGTACGAGCAGTACTTC.

The gene calls are TRBV7-2 and TRBJ1-6; D unclear. Germline-derived CDR1 and CDR2 are SGHTA and FQGNSA. V was clipped by 1 base and J by 7 bases, with 11 bases between them. CDR3 length: 15 amino acids. As DNA, the CDR3 is TGTGCCAGCAGCTTAGTTCGGGGAGGAAATTCACCCCTCCACTTT. Translating it yields CASSLVRGGNSPLHF.

This clonotype has a count of ten or more. The chain is built from TRBV29-1 and TRBJ1-1; D uncertain. Germline lookup yields CDR1 SQVTM and CDR2 ANQGSEA. Trimming removed 5 bases at V and 4 bases at J, with 11 bases between. There are 12 residues in the CDR3. Here the CDR3 DNA reads TGCAGCGTTTCAGAGGGTTCCACTGAAGCTTTCTTT. Amino acid sequence: CSVSEGSTEAFF. The whole variable domain, filled in from reference TRBV29-1 and TRBJ1-1, reads SAVISQKPSRDICQRGTSLTIQCQVDSQVTMMFWYRQQPGQSLTLIATANQGSEATYESGFVIDKFPISRPNLTFSTLTVSNMSPEDSSIYLCSVSEGSTEAFFGQGTRLTVV.

Many counts were recorded for this clonotype. The chain joins TRBV7-8 to TRBJ2-5; D is undetermined. The CDR3 is 13 residues long. The germline CDR1 and CDR2 sequences are SGHVS and FQNEAQ. V gave up 2 bases and J gave up 5 bases, with 9 bases separating them. The CDR3 DNA reads as TGTGCCAGCAGCTTATATGAAGAGGAGACCCAGTACTTC. This translates into CASSLYEEETQYF.

This clonotype was found many times. The V call is TRBV11-2, the J call TRBJ2-7; TRBD2 agrees at 11 bases. The V segment lost 4 bases and the J segment 2 bases; nucleotides outside the gene matches: 7. There are 16 residues in the CDR3. Germline lookup yields CDR1 SGHAT and CDR2 FQNNGV. The chain's CDR3 is CASSSRLAGSPYEQYF. CDR3 DNA: TGTGCCAGCAGCTCCCGACTAGCGGGGTCCCCCTACGAGCAGTACTTC.

V usage is TRBV5-1 and J usage is TRBJ1-1; 9 bases are a match to TRBD1. Germline V lookup: CDR1 SGHRS, CDR2 YFSETQ. V shed 4 bases and J 0 bases; nucleotides not matched to a gene: 13. The CDR3 contains 18 residues. The CDR3: CASSRQGQGNSMNTEAFF. The CDR3 nucleotides are TGCGCCAGCAGCCGGCAAGGACAGGGGAATAGCATGAACACTGAAGCTTTCTTT.

A few counts support this clonotype. J is TRBJ2-7 and V is TRBV18, with D hard to call. Germline V CDR1 and CDR2: KGHSH, LQKENI. V was cut by 1 base and J by 2 bases, with 9 bases left in between. This CDR3 region has 14 residues. CDR3 sequence: CASSPRFSTYEQYF. CDR3 bases: TGTGCCAGCTCACCACGTTTCTCCACCTACGAGCAGTACTTC. Full variable domain (remainder filled in from reference TRBV18 and TRBJ2-7): NAGVMQNPRHLVRRRGQEARLRCSPMKGHSHVYWYRQLPEEGLKFMVYLQKENIIDESGMPKERFSAEFPKEGPSILRIQQVVRGDSAAYFCASSPRFSTYEQYFGPGTRLTVT.

This clonotype showed up many times. V is TRBV6-5 and J is TRBJ2-7, with D possibly matching TRBD1 (6 bases). The CDR3 is 14 amino acids. V lost 5 bases to trimming and J lost 2 bases, with 13 bases between them. The V gene's germline CDR1 is MNHEY and CDR2 SVGAGI. The CDR3 DNA sequence: TGTGCCAGCAGTCGGACAGCTGGAACCTACGAGCAGTACTTC. Translation gives CASSRTAGTYEQYF.

The chain uses TRBV12-3 or TRBV12-4 and TRBJ1-1; TRBD1 aligns across 12 bases. The CDR3 contains 15 residues. The V and J ends lost 5 bases and 6 bases, in that order; junction bases with no gene match: 7. The CDR3 spells CASSPGTGGFAEAFF. CDR3 sequence (DNA): TGTGCCAGCAGTCCAGGGACAGGGGGCTTCGCTGAAGCTTTCTTT.